The present entry profiles one T cell receptor beta chain with its context. The antigen remains undetermined. The method was immunoSEQ multiplex PCR; TCRdb's version includes in-frame clones alone and lacks a portion of them. The sample yields more than 4,500 clones, about 61% seen once. This CDR3 has 14 amino acids. V was shortened by 4 bases and J by 2 bases, with 13 bases between the two germline ends. The germline V gene encodes CDR1 SGHRS and CDR2 YFSETQ. This entry is derived from a study of coeliac disease. Turning to the study itself: Coeliac patients had active, refractory type I, or gluten-free-diet-controlled disease.

Points from the study as a whole: According to the authors, this method cannot detect gliadin-specific T cells in an unbiased way. In active celiac disease, intraepithelial and lamina propria TRB and TRG repertoires were less clonal than controls.

Sequences were obtained from lamina propria lymphocytes from the gut. This chain links TRBV5-1 with TRBJ2-7, with D possibly matching TRBD1 (6 bases). The source of this sequence is a woman in her 70s with celiac disease. The CDR3 DNA follows: TGCGCCAGCAGCACCGGGACATTCGCCTACGAGCAGTACTTC. Its protein product is CASSTGTFAYEQYF. The full variable domain, completed using reference TRBV5-1 and TRBJ2-7, is KAGVTQTPRYLIKTRGQQVTLSCSPISGHRSVSWYQQTPGQGLQFLFEYFSETQRNKGNFPGRFSGRQFSNSRSEMNVSTLELGDSALYLCASSTGTFAYEQYFGPGTRLTVT.